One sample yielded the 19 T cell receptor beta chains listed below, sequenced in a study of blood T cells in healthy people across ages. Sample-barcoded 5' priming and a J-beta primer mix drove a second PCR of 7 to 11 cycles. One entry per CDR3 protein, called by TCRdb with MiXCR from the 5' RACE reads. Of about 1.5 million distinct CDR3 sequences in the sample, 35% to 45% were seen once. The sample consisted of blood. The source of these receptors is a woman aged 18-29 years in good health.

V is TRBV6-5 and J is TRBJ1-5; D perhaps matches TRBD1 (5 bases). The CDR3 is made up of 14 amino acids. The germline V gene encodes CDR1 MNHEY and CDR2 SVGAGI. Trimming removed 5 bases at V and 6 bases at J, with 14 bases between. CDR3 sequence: CASSPDSGGQPQHF. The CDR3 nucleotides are TGTGCCAGCAGTCCAGACAGTGGCGGTCAGCCCCAGCATTTT.

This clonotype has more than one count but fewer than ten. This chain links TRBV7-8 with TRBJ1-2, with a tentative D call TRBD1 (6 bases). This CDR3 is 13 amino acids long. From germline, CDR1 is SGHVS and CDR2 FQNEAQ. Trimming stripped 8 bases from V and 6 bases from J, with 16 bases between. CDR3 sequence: CASQIQGVDGYTF. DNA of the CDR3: TGTGCCAGCCAAATACAGGGAGTGGATGGCTACACCTTC.

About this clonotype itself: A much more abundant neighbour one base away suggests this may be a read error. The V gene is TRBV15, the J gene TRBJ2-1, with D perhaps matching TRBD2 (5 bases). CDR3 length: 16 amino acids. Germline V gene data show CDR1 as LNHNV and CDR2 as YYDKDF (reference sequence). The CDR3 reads CATSSLDTSSYNERYF. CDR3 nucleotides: TGTGCCACCAGCAGCTTAGATACGAGCTCCTACAATGAGCGGTACTTC. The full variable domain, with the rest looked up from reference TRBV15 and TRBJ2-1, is DAMVIQNPRYQVTQFGKPVTLSCSQTLNHNVMYWYQQKSSQAPKLLFHYYDKDFNNEADTPDNFQSRRPNTSFCFLDIRSPGLGDTAMYLCATSSLDTSSYNERYFGPGTRLTVL.

The CDR3 DNA sequence: TGTGCCAGCAGTTACCCGGGCTCTGGTGAGCAGTTCTTC. Translation: CASSYPGSGEQFF. This chain links TRBV6-5 with TRBJ2-1; D gene uncertain. The CDR3 sequence is 13 residues long. The germline CDR1 and CDR2 sequences are MNHEY and SVGAGI. Trimming removed 2 bases from V and 9 bases from J, with 11 bases in between.

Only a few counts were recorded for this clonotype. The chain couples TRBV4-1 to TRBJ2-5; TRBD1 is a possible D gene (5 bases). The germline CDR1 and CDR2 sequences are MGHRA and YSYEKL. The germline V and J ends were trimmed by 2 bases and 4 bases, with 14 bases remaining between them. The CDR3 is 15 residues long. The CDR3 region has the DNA TGCGCCAGCAGCCAATCCCCGCAGGGTCGAGAGACCCAGTACTTC. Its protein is CASSQSPQGRETQYF.

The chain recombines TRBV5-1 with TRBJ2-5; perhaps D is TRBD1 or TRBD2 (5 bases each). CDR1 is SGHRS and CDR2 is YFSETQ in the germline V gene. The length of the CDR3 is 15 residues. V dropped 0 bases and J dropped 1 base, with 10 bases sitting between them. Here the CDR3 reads CASSLGDATQETQYF. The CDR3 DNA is TGCGCCAGCAGCTTGGGGGACGCGACCCAAGAGACCCAGTACTTC.

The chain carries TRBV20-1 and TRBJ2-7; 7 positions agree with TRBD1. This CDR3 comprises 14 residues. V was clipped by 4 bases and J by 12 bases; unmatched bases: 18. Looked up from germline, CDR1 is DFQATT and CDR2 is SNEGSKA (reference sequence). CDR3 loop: CSAKPGGPSGLMYF. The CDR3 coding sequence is TGCAGTGCTAAGCCAGGGGGTCCCTCTGGTTTAATGTACTTC.

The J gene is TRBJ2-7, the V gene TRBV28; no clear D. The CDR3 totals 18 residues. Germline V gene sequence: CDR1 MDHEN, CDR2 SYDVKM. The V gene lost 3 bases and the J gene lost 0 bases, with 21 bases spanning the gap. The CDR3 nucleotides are TGTGCCAGCAGTTTTCCTCCTCCGGTAGGGTCCCTCTCCTACGAGCAGTACTTC. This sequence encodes CASSFPPPVGSLSYEQYF.

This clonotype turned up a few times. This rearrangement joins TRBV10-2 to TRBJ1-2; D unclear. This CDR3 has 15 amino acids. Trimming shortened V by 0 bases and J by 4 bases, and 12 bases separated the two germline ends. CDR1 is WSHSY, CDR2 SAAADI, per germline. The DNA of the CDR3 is TGCGCCAGCAGTGAGTCGGCTGACTCCTCCTATGGCTACACCTTC. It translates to CASSESADSSYGYTF.

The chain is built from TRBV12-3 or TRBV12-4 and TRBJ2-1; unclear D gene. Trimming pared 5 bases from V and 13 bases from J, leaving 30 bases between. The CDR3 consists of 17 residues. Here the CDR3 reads CASSLRVDRSLQETQFF. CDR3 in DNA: TGTGCCAGCAGTCTCCGGGTGGACCGGAGCCTACAAGAGACCCAGTTCTTC.

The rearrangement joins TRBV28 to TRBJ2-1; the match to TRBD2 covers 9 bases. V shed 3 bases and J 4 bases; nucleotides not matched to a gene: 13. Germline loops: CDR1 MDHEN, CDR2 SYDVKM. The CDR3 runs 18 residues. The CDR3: CASSFVESGGRLYNEQFF. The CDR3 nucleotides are TGTGCCAGCAGTTTCGTAGAAAGCGGGGGGCGCCTATACAATGAGCAGTTCTTC.

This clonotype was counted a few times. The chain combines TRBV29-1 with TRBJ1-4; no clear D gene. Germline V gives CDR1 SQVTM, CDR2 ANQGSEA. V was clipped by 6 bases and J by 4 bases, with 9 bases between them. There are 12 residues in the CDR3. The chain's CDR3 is CSVVGINEKLFF. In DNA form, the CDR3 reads TGCAGCGTGGTTGGAATTAATGAAAAACTGTTTTTT.

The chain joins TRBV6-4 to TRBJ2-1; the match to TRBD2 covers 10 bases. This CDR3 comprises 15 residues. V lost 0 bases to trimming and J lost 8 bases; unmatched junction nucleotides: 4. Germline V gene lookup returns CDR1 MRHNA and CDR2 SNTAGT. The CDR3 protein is CASSDSAGGPYEQFF. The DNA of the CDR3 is TGTGCCAGCAGTGACTCAGCGGGGGGGCCCTATGAGCAGTTCTTC.

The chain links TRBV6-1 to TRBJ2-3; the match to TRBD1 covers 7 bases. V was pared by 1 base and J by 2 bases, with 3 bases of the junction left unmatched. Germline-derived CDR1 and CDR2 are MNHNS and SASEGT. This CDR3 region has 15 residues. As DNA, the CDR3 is TGTGCCAGCAGTGAAGTGGGACAGCTCACAGATACGCAGTATTTT. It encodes CASSEVGQLTDTQYF.

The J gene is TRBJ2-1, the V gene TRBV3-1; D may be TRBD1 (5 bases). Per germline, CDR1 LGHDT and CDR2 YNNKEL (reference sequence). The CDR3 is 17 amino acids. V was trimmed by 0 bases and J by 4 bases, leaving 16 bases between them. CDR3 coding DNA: TGTGCCAGCAGCCAAGATGGCGGCAGGGTAGATTACAATGAGCAGTTCTTC. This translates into CASSQDGGRVDYNEQFF.

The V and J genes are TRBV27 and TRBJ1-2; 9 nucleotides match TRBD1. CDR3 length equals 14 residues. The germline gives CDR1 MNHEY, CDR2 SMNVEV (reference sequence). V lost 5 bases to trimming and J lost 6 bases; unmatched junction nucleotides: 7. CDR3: CASSPFGDRDGYTF. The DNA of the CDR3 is TGTGCCAGCAGTCCCTTTGGGGACAGGGATGGCTACACCTTC.

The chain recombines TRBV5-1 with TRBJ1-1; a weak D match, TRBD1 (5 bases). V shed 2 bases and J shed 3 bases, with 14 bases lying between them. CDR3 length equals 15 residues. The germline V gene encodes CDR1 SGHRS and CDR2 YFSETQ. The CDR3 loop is CASSFSLGEYTEAFF. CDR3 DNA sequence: TGCGCCAGCAGCTTTTCGTTGGGGGAATACACTGAAGCTTTCTTT. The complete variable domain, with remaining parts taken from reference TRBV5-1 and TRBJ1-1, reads KAGVTQTPRYLIKTRGQQVTLSCSPISGHRSVSWYQQTPGQGLQFLFEYFSETQRNKGNFPGRFSGRQFSNSRSEMNVSTLELGDSALYLCASSFSLGEYTEAFFGQGTRLTVV.

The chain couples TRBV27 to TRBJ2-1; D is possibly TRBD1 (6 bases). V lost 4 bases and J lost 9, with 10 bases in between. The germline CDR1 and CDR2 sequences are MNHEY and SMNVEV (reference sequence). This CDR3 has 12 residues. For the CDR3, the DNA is TGTGCCAGCAGTTATCAGGGGTTTGAGCAGTTCTTC. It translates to CASSYQGFEQFF.

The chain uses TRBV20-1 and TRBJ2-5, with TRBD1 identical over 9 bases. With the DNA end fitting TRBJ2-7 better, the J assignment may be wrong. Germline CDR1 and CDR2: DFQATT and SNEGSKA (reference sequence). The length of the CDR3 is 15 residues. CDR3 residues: CSAFFPGQGMYEQYF. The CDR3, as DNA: TGCAGTGCTTTTTTTCCGGGACAGGGTATGTACGAGCAGTACTTC.